A selection of T cell receptor beta chains follows, all from one sample in a study of CD8+ T cells in alopecia areata. TCRdb keeps only in-frame clones here, not all; method: immunoSEQ multiplex PCR. The data show 110,000 to 150,000 clones, with about 60% seen just once and 5% to 7% held by the top ten. The input for sequencing was CD4+ T cells sorted from blood, taken at week 0. These receptors all come from a human donor with alopecia areata. CDR3s include the opening cysteine and the closing phenylalanine or tryptophan. D genes are given only for firm matches. Not every row has a clone size; where given, it reads once, few, many or a size class.

v_gene: TRBV10-3; d_gene: -; j_gene: TRBJ2-6; abundance: -; CDR3aa: CAISESVSGANVLTF; CDR3nt: TGTGCCATCAGTGAGTCCGTCTCTGGGGCCAACGTCCTGACTTTC
v_gene: TRBV7-3; d_gene: -; j_gene: TRBJ2-3; abundance: few; CDR3aa: CASSLNQGDTQYF; CDR3nt: TGTGCCAGCAGCCTTAACCAGGGAGATACGCAGTATTTT
v_gene: TRBV29-1; d_gene: TRBD2; j_gene: TRBJ2-5; abundance: -; CDR3aa: CSVAGEILGTQYF; CDR3nt: TGCAGCGTCGCGGGGGAGATTTTAGGGACCCAGTACTTC
v_gene: TRBV27; d_gene: -; j_gene: TRBJ2-1; abundance: -; CDR3aa: CASSPGQWAHEQFF; CDR3nt: TGTGCCAGCAGTCCAGGACAGTGGGCACATGAGCAGTTCTTC
v_gene: TRBV29-1; d_gene: -; j_gene: TRBJ2-7; abundance: once; CDR3aa: CSVQVSYEQYF; CDR3nt: TGCAGCGTTCAGGTATCCTACGAGCAGTACTTC
v_gene: TRBV6-1; d_gene: -; j_gene: TRBJ1-5; abundance: -; CDR3aa: CATRGDGRINQPQHF; CDR3nt: TGTGCCACGCGGGGGGACGGACGGATCAATCAGCCCCAGCATTTT
v_gene: TRBV6-5; d_gene: TRBD1; j_gene: TRBJ1-2; abundance: once; CDR3aa: CASSSELTGNYGYTF; CDR3nt: TGTGCCAGCAGCTCCGAGTTGACAGGGAACTATGGCTACACCTTC
v_gene: TRBV30; d_gene: -; j_gene: TRBJ2-7; abundance: few; CDR3aa: CAWSRSLFKGYEQYF; CDR3nt: TGTGCCTGGAGTCGTAGTCTATTCAAGGGCTACGAGCAGTACTTC
v_gene: TRBV7-2; d_gene: TRBD1; j_gene: TRBJ2-1; abundance: -; CDR3aa: CASTGTGSFEQFF; CDR3nt: TGTGCCAGTACCGGGACAGGCTCCTTCGAGCAGTTCTTC
v_gene: TRBV23-1; d_gene: -; j_gene: TRBJ2-7; abundance: -; CDR3aa: CASSHPILCEQYF; CDR3nt: TGCGCCAGCAGTCATCCAATCTTGTGCGAGCAGTACTTC
v_gene: TRBV5-6; d_gene: -; j_gene: TRBJ2-7; abundance: few; CDR3aa: CASSLAPPYEQYF; CDR3nt: TGTGCCAGCAGCTTGGCCCCCCCCTACGAGCAGTACTTC
v_gene: TRBV18; d_gene: -; j_gene: TRBJ1-4; abundance: few; CDR3aa: CASSPRQENEKLFF; CDR3nt: TGTGCCAGCTCACCACGCCAGGAAAATGAAAAACTGTTTTTT
v_gene: TRBV5-1; d_gene: -; j_gene: TRBJ2-7; abundance: -; CDR3aa: CASSPTGTVQYEQYF; CDR3nt: TGCGCCAGCAGCCCCACCGGGACGGTACAATACGAGCAGTACTTC
v_gene: TRBV30; d_gene: TRBD1; j_gene: TRBJ2-1; abundance: -; CDR3aa: CAWSWDRGIDEQFF; CDR3nt: TGTGCCTGGAGTTGGGACAGGGGCATCGATGAGCAGTTCTTC
v_gene: TRBV6-5; d_gene: -; j_gene: TRBJ1-3; abundance: -; CDR3aa: CASSYSFGNTIYF; CDR3nt: TGTGCCAGCAGTTACTCGTTTGGAAACACCATATATTTT
v_gene: TRBV6-5; d_gene: -; j_gene: TRBJ2-7; abundance: -; CDR3aa: CASSRTYALSYEQYF; CDR3nt: TGTGCCAGCAGCCGGACATACGCCCTCTCCTACGAGCAGTACTTC
v_gene: TRBV27; d_gene: TRBD2; j_gene: TRBJ2-5; abundance: -; CDR3aa: CASRGSGGAEETQYF; CDR3nt: TGTGCCAGCAGAGGTAGCGGGGGGGCGGAGGAGACCCAGTACTTC
v_gene: TRBV4-1; d_gene: TRBD1; j_gene: TRBJ1-2; abundance: -; CDR3aa: CASSQEEWGTERYYGYTF; CDR3nt: TGCGCCAGCAGCCAAGAGGAATGGGGGACAGAACGGTACTATGGCTACACCTTC
v_gene: TRBV7-9; d_gene: -; j_gene: TRBJ1-2; abundance: -; CDR3aa: CASSPARGRDYGYTF; CDR3nt: TGTGCCAGCAGCCCAGCACGAGGCAGGGACTATGGCTACACCTTC
v_gene: TRBV25-1; d_gene: -; j_gene: TRBJ2-5; abundance: once; CDR3aa: CASSEVWGGQETQYF; CDR3nt: TGTGCCAGCAGTGAGGTATGGGGAGGCCAAGAGACCCAGTACTTC
v_gene: TRBV5-4; d_gene: -; j_gene: TRBJ1-2; abundance: -; CDR3aa: CASSWDGNYGYTF; CDR3nt: TGTGCCAGCAGTTGGGATGGTAATTATGGCTACACCTTC
v_gene: TRBV9; d_gene: -; j_gene: TRBJ1-1; abundance: -; CDR3aa: CASSVGGYTEAFF; CDR3nt: TGTGCCAGCAGCGTAGGAGGGTACACTGAAGCTTTCTTT
v_gene: TRBV29-1; d_gene: -; j_gene: TRBJ2-6; abundance: -; CDR3aa: CSVSVSGANVLTF; CDR3nt: TGCAGCGTCAGTGTATCTGGGGCCAACGTCCTGACTTTC
v_gene: TRBV6-6; d_gene: -; j_gene: TRBJ2-4; abundance: -; CDR3aa: CASSPKNIQYF; CDR3nt: TGTGCCAGCAGCCCGAAAAACATTCAGTACTTC
v_gene: TRBV6-1; d_gene: -; j_gene: TRBJ2-2; abundance: many; CDR3aa: CASSELAAPGTGELFF; CDR3nt: TGTGCCAGCAGTGAACTTGCTGCCCCGGGCACCGGGGAGCTGTTTTTT
v_gene: TRBV7-2; d_gene: -; j_gene: TRBJ2-5; abundance: -; CDR3aa: CASSLRGKETQYF; CDR3nt: TGTGCCAGCAGCTTACGGGGAAAAGAGACCCAGTACTTC
v_gene: TRBV2; d_gene: -; j_gene: TRBJ1-6; abundance: -; CDR3aa: CASTEEGATPLHF; CDR3nt: TGTGCCAGCACGGAAGAAGGTGCGACACCCCTCCACTTT
v_gene: TRBV4-3; d_gene: -; j_gene: TRBJ1-6; abundance: -; CDR3aa: CASSQEGLIYNSPLHF; CDR3nt: TGCGCCAGCAGCCAAGAGGGGTTGATCTATAATTCACCCCTCCACTTT
v_gene: TRBV2; d_gene: -; j_gene: TRBJ1-2; abundance: -; CDR3aa: CASSDPGRNYGYTF; CDR3nt: TGTGCCAGCAGTGACCCAGGGAGGAACTATGGCTACACCTTC
v_gene: TRBV2; d_gene: TRBD2; j_gene: TRBJ2-5; abundance: -; CDR3aa: CASSEEWTSGRKYF; CDR3nt: TGTGCCAGCAGTGAAGAGTGGACTAGCGGGCGAAAGTACTTC
v_gene: TRBV29-1; d_gene: TRBD1; j_gene: TRBJ1-4; abundance: -; CDR3aa: CSATTGKTGNEKLFF; CDR3nt: TGCAGCGCCACGACCGGAAAGACAGGGAATGAAAAACTGTTTTTT
v_gene: TRBV10-2; d_gene: -; j_gene: TRBJ2-3; abundance: -; CDR3aa: CASSVFGGESTDTQYF; CDR3nt: TGCGCCAGCAGTGTCTTTGGAGGGGAAAGCACAGATACGCAGTATTTT
v_gene: TRBV15; d_gene: -; j_gene: TRBJ1-5; abundance: -; CDR3aa: CATSRDRGNQPQHF; CDR3nt: TGTGCCACCAGCAGAGACAGGGGCAATCAGCCCCAGCATTTT
v_gene: TRBV7-8; d_gene: -; j_gene: TRBJ2-7; abundance: -; CDR3aa: CASSLLGSSYEQYF; CDR3nt: TGTGCCAGCAGCTTACTAGGCAGCTCCTACGAGCAGTACTTC
v_gene: TRBV9; d_gene: -; j_gene: TRBJ2-3; abundance: -; CDR3aa: CASSVESGTDTQYF; CDR3nt: TGTGCCAGCAGCGTAGAGTCAGGGACAGATACGCAGTATTTT
v_gene: TRBV29-1; d_gene: -; j_gene: TRBJ1-1; abundance: -; CDR3aa: CSVERGQAVEAFF; CDR3nt: TGCAGCGTTGAGCGGGGGCAGGCCGTTGAAGCTTTCTTT
v_gene: TRBV25-1; d_gene: TRBD1; j_gene: TRBJ2-7; abundance: -; CDR3aa: CATNEDRGTYEQYF; CDR3nt: TGTGCCACCAACGAGGACAGGGGGACCTACGAGCAGTACTTC
v_gene: TRBV2; d_gene: TRBD2; j_gene: TRBJ2-2; abundance: few; CDR3aa: CASSAAGLTGELFF; CDR3nt: TGTGCCAGCAGTGCAGCGGGACTCACCGGGGAGCTGTTTTTT
v_gene: TRBV2; d_gene: -; j_gene: TRBJ2-3; abundance: -; CDR3aa: CASSEQPNSDTQYF; CDR3nt: TGTGCCAGCAGTGAACAACCAAATAGTGATACGCAGTATTTT
v_gene: TRBV30; d_gene: -; j_gene: TRBJ1-2; abundance: -; CDR3aa: CAWNRDLHLGGYTF; CDR3nt: TGTGCCTGGAACAGGGATCTCCATCTGGGAGGCTACACCTTC
v_gene: TRBV5-1; d_gene: -; j_gene: TRBJ1-2; abundance: -; CDR3aa: CASGPWGRVTYGYTF; CDR3nt: TGCGCCAGCGGACCCTGGGGTCGGGTAACCTATGGCTACACCTTC
v_gene: TRBV30; d_gene: -; j_gene: TRBJ1-5; abundance: -; CDR3aa: CAWSRGEGPNQPQHF; CDR3nt: TGTGCCTGGTCTAGAGGGGAGGGCCCCAATCAGCCCCAGCATTTT
v_gene: TRBV15; d_gene: TRBD1; j_gene: TRBJ2-1; abundance: -; CDR3aa: CATSRKGQGGGNEQFF; CDR3nt: TGTGCCACCAGCAGAAAGGGACAGGGAGGAGGCAATGAGCAGTTCTTC
v_gene: TRBV30; d_gene: -; j_gene: TRBJ1-5; abundance: once; CDR3aa: CAWSPHPSNQPQHF; CDR3nt: TGTGCCTGGAGTCCCCATCCAAGCAATCAGCCCCAGCATTTT
v_gene: TRBV5-1; d_gene: -; j_gene: TRBJ2-2; abundance: few; CDR3aa: CASSLGPPNTGELFF; CDR3nt: TGCGCCAGCAGCTTGGGTCCCCCAAACACCGGGGAGCTGTTTTTT
v_gene: TRBV4-3; d_gene: -; j_gene: TRBJ1-2; abundance: -; CDR3aa: CASSQLAGNGGYTF; CDR3nt: TGCGCCAGCAGCCAATTAGCCGGGAATGGTGGCTACACCTTC
v_gene: TRBV27; d_gene: -; j_gene: TRBJ2-5; abundance: -; CDR3aa: CASSLSRSGTQYF; CDR3nt: TGTGCCAGCAGTTTATCGCGGTCTGGGACCCAGTACTTC
v_gene: TRBV10-2; d_gene: -; j_gene: TRBJ2-7; abundance: -; CDR3aa: CASSEHPGTNYEQYF; CDR3nt: TGCGCCAGCAGTGAACACCCGGGGACCAACTACGAGCAGTACTTC
v_gene: TRBV2; d_gene: -; j_gene: TRBJ1-2; abundance: -; CDR3aa: CASSPLRGYTF; CDR3nt: TGTGCCAGCAGTCCCCTTCGAGGCTACACCTTC
v_gene: TRBV20-1; d_gene: -; j_gene: TRBJ1-1; abundance: once; CDR3aa: CSARYGTEAFF; CDR3nt: TGCAGTGCACGGTACGGCACTGAAGCTTTCTTT
v_gene: TRBV16; d_gene: -; j_gene: TRBJ1-6; abundance: many; CDR3aa: CASSQSRSANSPLHF; CDR3nt: TGTGCCAGCAGCCAATCGAGGTCAGCTAATTCACCCCTCCACTTT
v_gene: TRBV30; d_gene: TRBD1; j_gene: TRBJ2-7; abundance: once; CDR3aa: CAWSSKGTAKFEQYF; CDR3nt: TGTGCCTGGAGTTCCAAGGGGACAGCCAAGTTCGAGCAGTACTTC
v_gene: TRBV9; d_gene: -; j_gene: TRBJ2-2; abundance: once; CDR3aa: CASSVEQGSTGELFF; CDR3nt: TGTGCCAGCAGCGTAGAACAGGGTAGCACCGGGGAGCTGTTTTTT
v_gene: TRBV27; d_gene: TRBD1; j_gene: TRBJ1-2; abundance: -; CDR3aa: CASSSYRGGNYGYTF; CDR3nt: TGTGCCAGCAGTTCCTACAGGGGCGGTAACTATGGCTACACCTTC
v_gene: TRBV4-1; d_gene: TRBD2; j_gene: TRBJ2-2; abundance: few; CDR3aa: CASSHEGLMNTGELFF; CDR3nt: TGCGCCAGCAGCCACGAGGGACTAATGAACACCGGGGAGCTGTTTTTT
v_gene: TRBV7-9; d_gene: -; j_gene: TRBJ2-3; abundance: few; CDR3aa: CASSFFRTNTDTQYF; CDR3nt: TGTGCCAGCAGCTTTTTTCGGACTAACACAGATACGCAGTATTTT